The 3 T cell receptor beta chains presented below share a single source sample, sequenced in a study of human T cells and chemical hapten exposure. Time point meaning: healthy volunteer bleed at 6 weeks. From whole blood left unfractionated, total RNA was extracted. Using its own MiXCR run on the RACE reads, TCRdb lists one record per CDR3 protein. The sample includes around 80,000 distinct CDR3 sequences, roughly 8.7% of them seen just once. The sequenced sample consisted of whole blood. All receptors derive from a male donor in good health. Some clones in this sample may be carry-over from other donors' samples.

This clonotype was counted only a few times. The genes are TRBV29-1 and TRBJ2-3; 8 nucleotides match TRBD2. The J segment lost 4 bases and the V segment lost 7 bases, leaving 10 bases of the junction unmatched. CDR3 length equals 14 residues. Per the germline V gene, CDR1 is SQVTM and CDR2 is ANQGSEA. DNA for the CDR3: TGCAGCGCTGCCGGACTAGCTCCTTCAGATACGCAGTATTTT. It translates to CSAAGLAPSDTQYF.

This clonotype was seen only a few times. V is TRBV27 and J is TRBJ1-2; D possibly corresponds to TRBD1 (6 bases). Germline CDR1 MNHEY, CDR2 SMNVEV (reference sequence). V was pared by 2 bases and J by 3 bases, with 10 bases between. CDR3 length: 14 amino acids. The CDR3 DNA reads TGTGCCAGCAGTTTAGGGGGGGGCTACTATGGCTACACCTTC. As protein: CASSLGGGYYGYTF.

The chain combines TRBV5-1 with TRBJ2-3; weak D call: TRBD1 (5 bases). V lost 4 bases, J lost 0 bases, and 18 bases lay in between. The length of the CDR3 is 17 residues. CDR1 is SGHRS, CDR2 YFSETQ, per germline. Written as DNA, the CDR3 is TGCGCCAGCAGCCCCCCCTCAGGGTTAACTAGCACAGATACGCAGTATTTT. Protein sequence: CASSPPSGLTSTDTQYF. Complete variable domain (other parts from reference TRBV5-1 and TRBJ2-3): KAGVTQTPRYLIKTRGQQVTLSCSPISGHRSVSWYQQTPGQGLQFLFEYFSETQRNKGNFPGRFSGRQFSNSRSEMNVSTLELGDSALYLCASSPPSGLTSTDTQYFGPGTRLTVL.